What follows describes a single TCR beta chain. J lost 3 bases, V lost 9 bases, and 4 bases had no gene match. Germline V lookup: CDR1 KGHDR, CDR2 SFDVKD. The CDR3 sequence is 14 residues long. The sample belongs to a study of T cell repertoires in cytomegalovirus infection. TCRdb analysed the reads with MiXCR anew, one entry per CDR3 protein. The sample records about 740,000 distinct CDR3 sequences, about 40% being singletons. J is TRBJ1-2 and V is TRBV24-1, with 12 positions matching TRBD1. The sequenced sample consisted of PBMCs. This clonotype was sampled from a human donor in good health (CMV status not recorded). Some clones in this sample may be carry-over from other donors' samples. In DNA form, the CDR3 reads TGTGCCACCCGTGGGACAGGGGGCGACTATGGCTACACCTTC. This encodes CATRGTGGDYGYTF.